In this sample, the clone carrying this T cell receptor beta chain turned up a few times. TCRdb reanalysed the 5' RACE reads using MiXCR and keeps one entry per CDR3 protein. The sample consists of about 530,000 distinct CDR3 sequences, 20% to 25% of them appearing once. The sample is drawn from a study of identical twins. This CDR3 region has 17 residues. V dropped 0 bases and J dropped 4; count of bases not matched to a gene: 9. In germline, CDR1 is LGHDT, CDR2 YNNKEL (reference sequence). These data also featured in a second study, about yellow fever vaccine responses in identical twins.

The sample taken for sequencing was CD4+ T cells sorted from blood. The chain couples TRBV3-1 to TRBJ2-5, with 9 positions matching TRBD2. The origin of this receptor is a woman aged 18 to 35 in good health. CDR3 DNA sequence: TGTGCCAGCAGCCAAGATAGAGTAGCGGGAGTGGTAGAGACCCAGTACTTC. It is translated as CASSQDRVAGVVETQYF.